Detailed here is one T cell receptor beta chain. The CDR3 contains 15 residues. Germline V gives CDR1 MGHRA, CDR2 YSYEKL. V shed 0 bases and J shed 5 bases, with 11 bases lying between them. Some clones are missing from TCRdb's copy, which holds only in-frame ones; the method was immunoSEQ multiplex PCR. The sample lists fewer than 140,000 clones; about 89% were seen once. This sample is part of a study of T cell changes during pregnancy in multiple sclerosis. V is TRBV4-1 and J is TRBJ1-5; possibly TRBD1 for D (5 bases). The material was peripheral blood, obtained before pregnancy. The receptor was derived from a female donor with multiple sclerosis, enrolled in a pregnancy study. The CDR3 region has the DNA TGCGCCAGCAGCCAAGATCCAGGGTCGGATCAGCCCCAGCATTTT. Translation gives CASSQDPGSDQPQHF.